This T cell receptor (beta chain) was identified in a study of blood T cells in healthy people across ages. Broader study findings: Strong correlation linked observed beta diversity and percent naive T cells. When one million T cells were used, diversity estimates were thought to be underestimates. Long-lived donors carried more naive CD4+ cells and greater diversity than aged donors.

The CDR3 has 19 residues. This clonotype was picked up one time. Its matching antigen is unknown. A second PCR of 7 to 11 cycles used a sample-barcoded 5' primer and a J-beta primer mix. TCRdb analysed the 5' RACE reads with MiXCR anew, one entry per CDR3 protein. This sample yields 800,000 or so distinct CDR3 sequences, of which around a quarter are seen a single time; approximately 4% belongs to the top ten. The data also belong to a second study, concerning T cells of mothers and their children.

The rearrangement uses TRBV21-1 and TRBJ2-7; TRBD1 is the table's D call, not checked against the DNA. TRBV21-1 is labeled a pseudogene. The TCR comes from a boy under 18 in good health. Sequencing input: blood. The DNA for the CDR3 is TGTGTCAGCAGCAAAGTCCCCATCATGGAGTGGCAGGGAACCTACGAGCAGTACTTC. Protein product: CVSSKVPIMEWQGTYEQYF.